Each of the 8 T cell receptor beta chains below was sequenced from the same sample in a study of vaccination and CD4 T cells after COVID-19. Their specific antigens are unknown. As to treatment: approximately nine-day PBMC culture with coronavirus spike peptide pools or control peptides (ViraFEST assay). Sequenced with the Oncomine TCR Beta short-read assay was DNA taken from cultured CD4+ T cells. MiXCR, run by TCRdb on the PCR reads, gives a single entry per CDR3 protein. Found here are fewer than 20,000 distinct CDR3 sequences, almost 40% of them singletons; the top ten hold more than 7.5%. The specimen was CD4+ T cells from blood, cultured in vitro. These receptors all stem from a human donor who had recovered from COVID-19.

The CDR3 nucleotides read TGTGCCAGCAGACCGGGACTAAGCACAGATACGCAGTATTTT. This sequence encodes CASRPGLSTDTQYF. V and J are TRBV5-4 and TRBJ2-3; 7 bases are a match to TRBD2. CDR1 is SGHNT and CDR2 is YYREEE in the germline V gene (reference sequence). The CDR3 has 14 residues. The junction had 3 bases not matched to a gene; V was cut back by 5 bases and J by 0 bases.

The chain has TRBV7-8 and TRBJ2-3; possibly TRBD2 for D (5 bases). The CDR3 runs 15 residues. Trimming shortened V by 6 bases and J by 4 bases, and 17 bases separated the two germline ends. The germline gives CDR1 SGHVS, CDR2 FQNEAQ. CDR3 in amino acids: CASRHPSSTADTQYF. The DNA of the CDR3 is TGTGCCAGCAGACATCCGTCTAGCACGGCAGATACGCAGTATTTT.

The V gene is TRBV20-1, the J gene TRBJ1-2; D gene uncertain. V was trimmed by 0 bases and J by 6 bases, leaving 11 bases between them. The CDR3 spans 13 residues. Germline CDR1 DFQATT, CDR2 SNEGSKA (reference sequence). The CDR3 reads CSARDSGSHGYTF. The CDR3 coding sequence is TGCAGTGCTAGAGATTCGGGGTCCCATGGCTACACCTTC.

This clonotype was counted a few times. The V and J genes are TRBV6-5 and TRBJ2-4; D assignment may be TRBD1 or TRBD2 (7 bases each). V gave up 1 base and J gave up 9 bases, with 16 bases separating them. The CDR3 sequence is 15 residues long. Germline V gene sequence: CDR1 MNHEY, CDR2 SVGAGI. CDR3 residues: CASSYLADREGIQYF. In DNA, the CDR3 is TGTGCCAGCAGTTACTTAGCTGACAGGGAGGGCATTCAGTACTTC.

The CDR3 loop is CASSLARPDSPLHF. CDR3 DNA: TGTGCCAGCAGCTTAGCGAGACCGGATTCACCCCTCCACTTT. The chain is built from TRBV7-8 and TRBJ1-6; D is unclear. The V and J ends lost 0 bases and 8 bases respectively, with 8 bases between them. CDR3 length equals 14 residues. Germline CDR1 is SGHVS and CDR2 is FQNEAQ.

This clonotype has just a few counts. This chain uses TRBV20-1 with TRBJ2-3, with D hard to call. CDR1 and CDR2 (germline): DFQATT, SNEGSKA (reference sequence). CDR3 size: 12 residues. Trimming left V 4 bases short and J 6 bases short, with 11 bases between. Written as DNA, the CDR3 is TGCAGTGCTAAAGCCGTTCTTGATACGCAGTATTTT. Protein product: CSAKAVLDTQYF.

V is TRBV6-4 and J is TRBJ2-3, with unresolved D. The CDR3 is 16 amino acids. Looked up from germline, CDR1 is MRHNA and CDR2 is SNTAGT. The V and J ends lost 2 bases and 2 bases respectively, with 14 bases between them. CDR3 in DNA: TGTGCCAGCAGTGACGCCAGGACCAGTACCACAGATACGCAGTATTTT. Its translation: CASSDARTSTTDTQYF.

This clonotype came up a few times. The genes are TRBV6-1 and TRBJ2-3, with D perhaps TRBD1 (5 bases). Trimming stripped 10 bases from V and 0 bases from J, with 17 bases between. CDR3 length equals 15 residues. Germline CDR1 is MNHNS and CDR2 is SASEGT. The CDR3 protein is CAISQEVRSTDTQYF. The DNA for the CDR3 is TGTGCCATTTCACAGGAAGTTAGAAGCACAGATACGCAGTATTTT.